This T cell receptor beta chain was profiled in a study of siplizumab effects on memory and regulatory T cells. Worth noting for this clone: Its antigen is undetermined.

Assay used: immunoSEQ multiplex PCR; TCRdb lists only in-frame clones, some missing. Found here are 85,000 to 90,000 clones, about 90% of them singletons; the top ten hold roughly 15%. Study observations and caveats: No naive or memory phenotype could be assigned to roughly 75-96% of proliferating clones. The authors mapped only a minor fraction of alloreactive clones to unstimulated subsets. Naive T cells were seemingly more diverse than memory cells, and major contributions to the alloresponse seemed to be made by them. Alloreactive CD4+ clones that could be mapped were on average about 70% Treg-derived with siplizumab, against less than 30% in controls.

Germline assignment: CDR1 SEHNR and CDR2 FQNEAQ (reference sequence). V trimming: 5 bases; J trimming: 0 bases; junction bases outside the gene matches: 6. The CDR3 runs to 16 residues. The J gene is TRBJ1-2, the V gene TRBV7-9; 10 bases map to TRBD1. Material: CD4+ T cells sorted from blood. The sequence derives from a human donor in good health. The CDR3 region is CASSDRGPIANYGYTF. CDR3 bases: TGTGCCAGCAGCGACAGGGGGCCCATAGCTAACTATGGCTACACCTTC.